The 15 T cell receptor beta chains listed next were all sequenced from one sample in a study of regulatory T cells in long-lasting Graves disease. The sample's time point: newly diagnosed GD, antithyroid drugs for less than 3 months. The TCR library was prepared using RNA isolated from PBMCs. Investigators prepared the TCR beta libraries by applying iRepertoire HTBI primers and Arm-PCR of CDR3 regions. A single record per CDR3 protein comes from TCRdb applying MiXCR to the multiplex PCR reads. The table lists around 400,000 distinct CDR3 sequences, 15% of them singletons. In addition, the sample was reused for a study of T cells in Graves' hyperthyroidism and ophthalmopathy.

This sample comprised peripheral blood mononuclear cells (PBMCs), obtained at new diagnosis, from a patient treated with antithyroid drugs. The receptors were sampled from a woman aged 35 to 49 with Graves disease.

There are many counts of this clonotype. Here the CDR3 DNA reads TGTGCCATCAAGCAGGCGACAGCCGGAAACACCATATATTTT. Its translation is CAIKQATAGNTIYF. The chain couples TRBV10-3 to TRBJ1-3; D possibly corresponds to TRBD1 (5 bases). The CDR3 covers 14 residues. Germline loops: CDR1 ENHRY, CDR2 SYGVKD. V was clipped by 7 bases and J by 4 bases, with 14 bases between them.

This clonotype was recorded many times. This chain links TRBV11-2 with TRBJ2-3; the D is unclear. The CDR3 consists of 13 residues. CDR1 is SGHAT, CDR2 FQNNGV, per germline. The V gene lost 2 bases and the J gene lost 4 bases, with 7 bases spanning the gap. CDR3 nucleotides: TGTGCCAGCAGCTTACAAGTAGCAGATACGCAGTATTTT. This encodes CASSLQVADTQYF. Looking up the rest from reference TRBV11-2 and TRBJ2-3 gives the full variable domain: EAGVAQSPRYKIIEKRQSVAFWCNPISGHATLYWYQQILGQGPKLLIQFQNNGVVDDSQLPKDRFSAERLKGVDSTLKIQPAKLEDSAVYLCASSLQVADTQYFGPGTRLTVL.

The chain employs TRBV11-3 and TRBJ2-1; D uncertain. The CDR3 contains 16 residues. Per the germline V gene, CDR1 is SGHNT and CDR2 is YENEEA. V shed 1 base and J shed 0 bases, with 10 bases lying between them. The CDR3 here is CASSLGVSPSYNEQFF. The CDR3 DNA is TGTGCCAGCAGCTTAGGAGTCTCCCCCTCCTACAATGAGCAGTTCTTC.

CDR3 loop: CASSPYQGADTQYF. The CDR3 DNA reads TGTGCCAGCTCACCCTACCAGGGGGCAGATACGCAGTATTTT. The V call is TRBV18, the J call TRBJ2-3; TRBD1 matches 7 bases. The CDR3 consists of 14 residues. CDR1 and CDR2 (germline): KGHSH, LQKENI. V was clipped by 3 bases and J by 4 bases; unmatched bases: 4.

This clonotype showed up many times. The chain recombines TRBV2 with TRBJ1-2; possible D gene TRBD1, 5 bases. V lost 8 bases and J lost 5, with 24 bases in between. CDR3 size: 16 residues. From germline, CDR1 is SNHLY and CDR2 FYNNEI. CDR3 region: CASQRDGPGLAYGYTF. DNA for the CDR3: TGTGCCAGCCAGAGGGACGGCCCCGGTTTGGCTTATGGCTACACCTTC. The full variable domain, its missing parts supplied by reference TRBV2 and TRBJ1-2, is EPEVTQTPSHQVTQMGQEVILRCVPISNHLYFYWYRQILGQKVEFLVSFYNNEISEKSEIFDDQFSVERPDGSNFTLKIRSTKLEDSAMYFCASQRDGPGLAYGYTFGSGTRLTVV.

This CDR3 is CASSRREEAGELFF. As DNA, the CDR3 is TGTGCCAGCAGTCGGCGGGAGGAAGCCGGGGAGCTGTTTTTT. The genes are TRBV2 and TRBJ2-2; the match to TRBD2 covers 8 bases. The length of the CDR3 is 14 residues. The germline CDR1 and CDR2 sequences are SNHLY and FYNNEI. After removal of 5 bases from V and 6 bases from J, the junction contained 5 bases not matched to a gene.

This clonotype showed up just a few times. This chain uses TRBV4-1 with TRBJ2-5; 7 nucleotides align to TRBD2. The J call may be in error: the DNA end matches TRBJ2-3 better. The CDR3 extends over 12 amino acids. Germline V gives CDR1 MGHRA, CDR2 YSYEKL. Here the CDR3 DNA reads TGCGCCAGCAGCCCAGCGGGGAAGTCGCAGTATTTT. Translated, it gives CASSPAGKSQYF.

The CDR3 protein is CASSRGATVTDTQYF. CDR3 nucleotide sequence: TGCGCCAGCAGCCGGGGAGCAACGGTCACAGATACGCAGTATTTT. This chain connects TRBV5-1 to TRBJ2-3; maybe TRBD2 (5 bases). CDR1 and CDR2 (germline): SGHRS, YFSETQ. The V end lost 4 bases, the J end lost 2 bases, and 14 bases lay between the germline ends. This CDR3 has 15 residues.

Points on this clonotype: A clone one base away is much larger, so this may be a read error. The V and J genes are TRBV2 and TRBJ2-1; D unclear. CDR1 and CDR2 from the germline V gene are SNHLY and FYNNEI. With 8 bases removed from V and 2 bases from J, the gap between germline ends came to 16 bases. The CDR3 has 15 residues. The CDR3 loop is CASLRGAETYNEQFF. Written as DNA, the CDR3 is TGTGCCAGCTTGCGTGGCGCAGAGACCTACAATGAGCAGTTCTTC. The full variable domain, completed using reference TRBV2 and TRBJ2-1, is EPEVTQTPSHQVTQMGQEVILRCVPISNHLYFYWYRQILGQKVEFLVSFYNNEISEKSEIFDDQFSVERPDGSNFTLKIRSTKLEDSAMYFCASLRGAETYNEQFFGPGTRLTVL.

Many counts were recorded for this clonotype. The gene calls are TRBV6-5 and TRBJ2-2; possible D gene TRBD2, 5 bases. The CDR3 is made up of 17 amino acids. V lost 2 bases and J lost 4, with 17 bases in between. Germline V gene lookup returns CDR1 MNHEY and CDR2 SVGAGI. The chain's CDR3 is CASSYGRGRRSTGELFF. The CDR3 DNA reads as TGTGCCAGCAGTTACGGGAGAGGCAGGCGGAGCACCGGGGAGCTGTTTTTT.

This clonotype was recorded many times. The chain uses TRBV27 and TRBJ1-1; 7 bases are a match to TRBD1. CDR1 and CDR2 from the germline V gene are MNHEY and SMNVEV (reference sequence). The CDR3 sequence is 15 residues long. Trimming at V came to 2 bases and at J to 0 bases, leaving 3 bases not matched to a gene. CDR3 bases: TGTGCCAGCAGTTTAAAGGGACAGCTGAACACTGAAGCTTTCTTT. Residues: CASSLKGQLNTEAFF.

V and J are TRBV24-1 and TRBJ2-1; D remains ambiguous. Germline V gives CDR1 KGHDR, CDR2 SFDVKD. Trimming took off 0 bases at V and 5 bases at J, with 7 bases between the two ends. CDR3 length: 14 residues. The CDR3 DNA follows: TGTGCCACCAGTGATTTGTGGCTTAACAATGAGCAGTTCTTC. Translated: CATSDLWLNNEQFF.

As for this clonotype: A read error is possible here, since a much larger clone lies one base away. This CDR3 is missing its conserved last phenylalanine or tryptophan, likely due to a read error. This chain uses TRBV7-3 with TRBJ2-1; 9 nucleotides align to TRBD1. The end of the DNA fits TRBJ2-5 better, so the J call may be wrong. The CDR3 extends over 15 amino acids. Germline V gene sequence: CDR1 SGHTA, CDR2 FQGTGA. Here the CDR3 reads CASSKTGGRSETQYS. The CDR3 nucleotides are TGTGCCAGCAGCAAAACAGGGGGCCGGAGTGAGACCCAGTACTCC.

In this sample, this clonotype turned up many times. The V call is TRBV12-3 or TRBV12-4, the J call TRBJ1-1; D possibly corresponds to TRBD1 (6 bases). V was trimmed by 6 bases and J by 1 base, leaving 9 bases between them. The CDR3 is 13 residues long. CDR3 bases: TGTGCCAGCAGGGAACAGGGGAACACTGAAGCTTTCTTT. It codes for CASREQGNTEAFF.

This clonotype was counted ten times or more. V and J are TRBV19 and TRBJ2-5, with D uncertain. Germline V gene lookup returns CDR1 LNHDA and CDR2 SQIVND (reference sequence). V lost 9 bases, J lost 0 bases, and 11 bases lay in between. The CDR3 consists of 13 residues. In nucleotides, the CDR3 is TGTGCCAGCAGCCGGACCGACCAAGAGACCCAGTACTTC. It encodes CASSRTDQETQYF.